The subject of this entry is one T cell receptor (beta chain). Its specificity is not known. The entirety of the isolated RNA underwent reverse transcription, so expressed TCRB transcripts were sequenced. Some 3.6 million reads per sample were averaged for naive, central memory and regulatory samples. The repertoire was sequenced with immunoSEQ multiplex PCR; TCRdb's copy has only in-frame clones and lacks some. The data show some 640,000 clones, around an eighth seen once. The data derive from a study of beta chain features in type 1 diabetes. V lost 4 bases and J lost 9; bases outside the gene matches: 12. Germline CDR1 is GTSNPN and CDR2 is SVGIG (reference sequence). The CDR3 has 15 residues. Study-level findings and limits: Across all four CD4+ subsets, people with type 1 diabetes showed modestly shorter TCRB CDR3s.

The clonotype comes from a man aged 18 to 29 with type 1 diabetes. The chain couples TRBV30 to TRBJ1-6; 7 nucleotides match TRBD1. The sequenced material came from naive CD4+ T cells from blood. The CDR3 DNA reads TGTGCCTGGAACCTAAGGGGGCAGGGAGGTTCACCCCTCCACTTT. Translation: CAWNLRGQGGSPLHF. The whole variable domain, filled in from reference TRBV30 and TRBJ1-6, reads SQTIHQWPATLVQPVGSPLSLECTVEGTSNPNLYWYRQAAGRGLQLLFYSVGIGQISSEVPQNLSASRPQDRQFILSSKKLLLSDSGFYLCAWNLRGQGGSPLHFGNGTRLTVT.